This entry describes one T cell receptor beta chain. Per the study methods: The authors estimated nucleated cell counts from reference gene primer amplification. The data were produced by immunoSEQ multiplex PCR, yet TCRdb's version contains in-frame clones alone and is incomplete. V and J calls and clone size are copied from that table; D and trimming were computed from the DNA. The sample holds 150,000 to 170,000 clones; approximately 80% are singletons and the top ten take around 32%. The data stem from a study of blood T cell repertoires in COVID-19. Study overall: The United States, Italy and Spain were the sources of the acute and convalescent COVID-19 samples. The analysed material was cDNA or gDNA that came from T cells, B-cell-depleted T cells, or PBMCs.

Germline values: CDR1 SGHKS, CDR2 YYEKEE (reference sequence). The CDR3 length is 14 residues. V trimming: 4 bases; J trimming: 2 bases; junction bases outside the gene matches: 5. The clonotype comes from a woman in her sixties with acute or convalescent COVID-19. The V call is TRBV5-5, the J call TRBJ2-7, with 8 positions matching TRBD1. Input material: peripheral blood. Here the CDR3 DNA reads TGTGCCAGCAGCATAACAGGGGGAACCTACGAGCAGTACTTC. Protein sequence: CASSITGGTYEQYF.